Presented here are 5 T cell receptor beta chains from one specimen sequenced in a study of blood T cell repertoires in COVID-19. This table comes from immunoSEQ multiplex PCR, and its TCRdb copy is limited to in-frame clones, with some not included. The table lists some 340,000 clones, 85% of them singletons, with 3.5% to 4% in the top ten. Sequences were obtained from peripheral blood. Receptors originate from a young woman with acute or convalescent COVID-19.

The chain carries TRBV3-1 (or the pseudogene TRBV3-2) and TRBJ2-7; 11 positions agree with TRBD2. The CDR3 extends over 16 amino acids. The V gene's germline CDR1 is LGHDT and CDR2 YNNKEL (reference sequence). Losses at the gene ends were 0 bases for V and 2 bases for J; bases not matched to a gene: 3. The CDR3 DNA reads TGTGCCAGCAGCCAAGACCCTAGCGGGGGGCCCTACGAGCAGTACTTC. It specifies CASSQDPSGGPYEQYF.

The chain is built from TRBV5-1 and TRBJ2-5; D uncertain. The CDR3 spans 15 residues. CDR1 SGHRS and CDR2 YFSETQ come from the germline V gene. Trimming took 0 bases from V and 2 from J, leaving 11 bases between them. The CDR3 protein is CASSLDLGLQETQYF. The CDR3 nucleotides are TGCGCCAGCAGCTTGGATCTGGGCCTGCAAGAGACCCAGTACTTC.

The CDR3 bases are TGTGCCAGCACACAGGGGTGGTTCCAGCCCCAGCATTTT. Protein product: CASTQGWFQPQHF. The chain couples TRBV6-5 to TRBJ1-5, with 7 bases that match TRBD1. The V and J ends lost 7 bases and 7 bases, in that order; junction bases with no gene match: 7. CDR1 MNHEY and CDR2 SVGAGI come from the germline V gene. CDR3 size: 13 residues.

The chain couples TRBV3-1 (or the pseudogene TRBV3-2) to TRBJ2-2; the match to TRBD2 covers 14 bases. CDR1 and CDR2 (germline): LGHDT, YNNKEL (reference sequence). This CDR3 has 18 residues. With 4 bases clipped from V and 4 bases from J, the junction kept 8 bases outside the gene matches. The chain's CDR3 is CASSPRGLAGGRTGELFF. The DNA for the CDR3 is TGTGCCAGCAGCCCACGTGGACTAGCGGGAGGCCGCACCGGGGAGCTGTTTTTT.

This clone has more than one count but fewer than ten. The genes are TRBV2 and TRBJ2-5; no clear D. Per germline, CDR1 SNHLY and CDR2 FYNNEI. The CDR3 covers 17 residues. Trimming left V 5 bases short and J 1 base short, with 20 bases between. The CDR3 DNA reads TGTGCCAGCAGTACTCCTAACTTAAAACTATCCCAAGAGACCCAGTACTTC. Translating gives CASSTPNLKLSQETQYF.